This paragraph reports one T cell receptor (beta chain). Assay used: immunoSEQ multiplex PCR; TCRdb lists only in-frame clones, some missing. The sample holds 50,000 or so clones, about two thirds seen once. The sample originates from a study of PD-1 blockade in classical Hodgkin lymphoma. CDR3 length: 16 amino acids. Germline CDR1 SGHRS, CDR2 YFSETQ. V dropped 1 base and J dropped 4; count of bases not matched to a gene: 8. No patient escaped relapse after autologous stem cell transplantation, and brentuximab vedotin exposure varied. The sequence was collected from a human donor with classical Hodgkin lymphoma. The rearrangement joins TRBV5-1 to TRBJ2-1, with 7 nucleotides matching TRBD2. Sample: peripheral blood mononuclear cells (PBMCs), taken before the second cycle of nivolumab. In DNA form, the CDR3 reads TGCGCCAGCAGCTTGCGTGGGGCTAGCGGATACAATGAGCAGTTCTTC. Translation: CASSLRGASGYNEQFF. The full variable domain, completed using reference TRBV5-1 and TRBJ2-1, is KAGVTQTPRYLIKTRGQQVTLSCSPISGHRSVSWYQQTPGQGLQFLFEYFSETQRNKGNFPGRFSGRQFSNSRSEMNVSTLELGDSALYLCASSLRGASGYNEQFFGPGTRLTVL.